A single sample gave rise to the 18 T cell receptor beta chains below, sequenced in a study of cytomegalovirus exposure and HLA in healthy donors. In the PCR, 60 Vbeta and 13 Jbeta primers were used. TCRdb keeps only in-frame clones here, not all; method: immunoSEQ multiplex PCR. Found here are about 110,000 clones, under 80% of them singletons; the top ten hold around 5.8%. The sample was PBMCs. Receptor source: a woman in her 50s in good health and CMV-seropositive.

The chain is built from TRBV28 and TRBJ2-5, with D possibly being TRBD2 (6 bases). V was trimmed by 5 bases and J by 4 bases, leaving 14 bases between them. Germline values: CDR1 MDHEN, CDR2 SYDVKM. The CDR3 is made up of 14 amino acids. This CDR3 is CASSAGPVGETQYF. The CDR3 DNA follows: TGTGCCAGCAGTGCGGGACCTGTAGGAGAGACCCAGTACTTC.

The chain joins TRBV28 to TRBJ1-4; 8 nucleotides align to TRBD1. V was clipped by 8 bases and J by 7 bases; unmatched bases: 6. Looked up from germline, CDR1 is MDHEN and CDR2 is SYDVKM. The CDR3 length is 13 residues. The CDR3 reads CASLGQGTEKLFF. The CDR3 bases are TGTGCCAGCCTAGGACAGGGTACTGAAAAACTGTTTTTT. The full variable domain, rest sourced from reference TRBV28 and TRBJ1-4, is DVKVTQSSRYLVKRTGEKVFLECVQDMDHENMFWYRQDPGLGLRLIYFSYDVKMKEKGDIPEGYSVSREKKERFSLILESASTNQTSMYLCASLGQGTEKLFFGSGTQLSVL.

This clone appeared a single time. This chain joins TRBV7-9 and TRBJ2-3; 7 bases fit TRBD2. CDR3 length equals 16 residues. CDR1 is SEHNR, CDR2 FQNEAQ, per germline (reference sequence). Trimming cost V 5 bases and J 1 base; bases outside gene matches: 9. The CDR3 reads CASSPPAAGGTDTQYF. In nucleotides, the CDR3 is TGTGCCAGCAGCCCTCCAGCGGCGGGGGGCACAGATACGCAGTATTTT.

The chain recombines TRBV5-1 with TRBJ2-1; D is perhaps TRBD1 (6 bases). The CDR3 consists of 14 residues. Germline V gene sequence: CDR1 SGHRS, CDR2 YFSETQ. Deletions cut 4 bases from V and 1 base from J, with 9 bases between. The CDR3: CASSPDSSYNEQFF. The CDR3 DNA reads as TGCGCCAGCAGCCCGGACAGTTCCTACAATGAGCAGTTCTTC.

This clone was observed a few times. V usage is TRBV6-5 and J usage is TRBJ1-4; no firm D call. Germline V gene data show CDR1 as MNHEY and CDR2 as SVGAGI. V was shortened by 0 bases and J by 4 bases, with 12 bases between the two germline ends. The CDR3 totals 16 residues. Here the CDR3 reads CASSYSRGAGNEKLFF. In nucleotides, the CDR3 is TGTGCCAGCAGTTACTCGAGAGGCGCCGGTAATGAAAAACTGTTTTTT.

The gene calls are TRBV30 and TRBJ2-4; D perhaps matches TRBD2 (6 bases). Trimming took off 0 bases at V and 7 bases at J, with 10 bases between the two ends. CDR3 length: 13 residues. Looked up from germline, CDR1 is GTSNPN and CDR2 is SVGIG (reference sequence). The CDR3 loop reads CAWSVLGGNIQYF. Here the CDR3 DNA reads TGTGCCTGGAGTGTACTTGGGGGGAACATTCAGTACTTC. Variable domain in full (rest from reference TRBV30 and TRBJ2-4): SQTIHQWPATLVQPVGSPLSLECTVEGTSNPNLYWYRQAAGRGLQLLFYSVGIGQISSEVPQNLSASRPQDRQFILSSKKLLLSDSGFYLCAWSVLGGNIQYFGAGTRLSVL.

V and J are TRBV7-9 and TRBJ1-2; D not resolved. CDR3 length equals 15 residues. The V end was cut by 5 bases, the J end by 5 bases, with 18 bases between. Looked up from germline, CDR1 is SEHNR and CDR2 is FQNEAQ (reference sequence). The CDR3 DNA sequence: TGTGCCAGCAGCCACGCAGGTTTAGGCCTTTATGGCTACACCTTC. This gives the protein CASSHAGLGLYGYTF.

V and J are TRBV12-5 and TRBJ2-5; 8 nucleotides align to TRBD1. The end of the DNA fits TRBJ2-7 better, so the J call may be wrong. The CDR3 is 21 residues long. Germline CDR1 is LGHNT and CDR2 is FRNRAP. CDR3 DNA sequence: TGTGCTAGTTCCCTTTTGGTTTCGACGGATAGCCCGGGACAGGTCCGTTCCGAGCAGTACTTC. It yields the protein CASSLLVSTDSPGQVRSEQYF.

J is TRBJ1-1 and V is TRBV30; D is perhaps TRBD1 (6 bases). This CDR3 contains 16 residues. Germline lookup yields CDR1 GTSNPN and CDR2 SVGIG (reference sequence). Trimming cost V 5 bases and J 2 bases, with 21 bases left between them. The CDR3 coding sequence is TGTGCCTGGCTACACAGGGTAGGCGTATACAACACTGAAGCTTTCTTT. This sequence encodes CAWLHRVGVYNTEAFF. Full variable domain (outside the CDR3, taken from reference TRBV30 and TRBJ1-1): SQTIHQWPATLVQPVGSPLSLECTVEGTSNPNLYWYRQAAGRGLQLLFYSVGIGQISSEVPQNLSASRPQDRQFILSSKKLLLSDSGFYLCAWLHRVGVYNTEAFFGQGTRLTVV.

The gene calls are TRBV7-9 and TRBJ2-3; TRBD1 might be the D (5 bases). This CDR3 has 14 amino acids. V lost 5 bases and J 3 bases, leaving 12 bases between the germline ends. From germline, CDR1 is SEHNR and CDR2 FQNEAQ (reference sequence). CDR3 coding DNA: TGTGCCAGCAGCCAGAACTACAGGACAGATACGCAGTATTTT. This sequence encodes CASSQNYRTDTQYF.

V usage is TRBV13 and J usage is TRBJ2-1; 11 bases match TRBD1. The CDR3 totals 16 residues. The germline gives CDR1 PRHDT, CDR2 FYEKMQ (reference sequence). Trimming removed 4 bases from V and 3 bases from J; junction bases left unmatched: 5. DNA for the CDR3: TGTGCCAGCAGCTCCCTCGGGACAGGGGGCTACAATGAGCAGTTCTTC. This encodes CASSSLGTGGYNEQFF.

The gene calls are TRBV7-3 and TRBJ2-1; 7 bases align to TRBD1. V lost 5 bases to trimming and J lost 3 bases; unmatched junction nucleotides: 7. Germline assignment: CDR1 SGHTA and CDR2 FQGTGA. This CDR3 has 15 amino acids. The CDR3 sequence: CASSRSGGFYNEQFF. The CDR3 DNA sequence: TGTGCCAGCAGCCGCTCAGGGGGTTTCTACAATGAGCAGTTCTTC.

In its sample, this clone was seen a few times. The V gene is TRBV7-3, the J gene TRBJ1-1; 8 bases match TRBD1. This CDR3 has 14 residues. Losses at the gene ends were 5 bases for V and 5 bases for J; bases not matched to a gene: 7. Germline-derived CDR1 and CDR2 are SGHTA and FQGTGA. The CDR3 reads CASSIQGAGTEAFF. CDR3 DNA sequence: TGTGCCAGCAGCATTCAGGGGGCGGGTACTGAAGCTTTCTTT.

This clone was seen a handful of times. The chain combines TRBV9 with TRBJ2-1; 9 nucleotides match TRBD1. V gave up 3 bases and J gave up 8 bases; unmatched junction bases: 18. Germline V CDR1 and CDR2: SGDLS, YYNGEE. The CDR3 contains 18 residues. The CDR3 loop reads CASSAEPPGTGIFDEQFF. CDR3 coding DNA: TGTGCCAGCAGCGCCGAACCCCCCGGGACAGGGATTTTCGATGAGCAGTTCTTC. Looking up the rest from reference TRBV9 and TRBJ2-1 gives the full variable domain: DSGVTQTPKHLITATGQRVTLRCSPRSGDLSVYWYQQSLDQGLQFLIQYYNGEERAKGNILERFSAQQFPDLHSELNLSSLELGDSALYFCASSAEPPGTGIFDEQFFGPGTRLTVL.

This sequence joins TRBV5-4 and TRBJ1-1, with D perhaps TRBD1 (6 bases). Germline V gene data show CDR1 as SGHNT and CDR2 as YYREEE (reference sequence). The V and J ends lost 0 bases and 3 bases respectively, with 9 bases between them. This CDR3 is 14 amino acids long. The CDR3 nucleotides read TGTGCCAGCAGCTTGGACAGGGCGGACACTGAAGCTTTCTTT. Protein: CASSLDRADTEAFF.

The J gene is TRBJ2-7, the V gene TRBV21-1; the table's D call of TRBD1 was not tested on the DNA. TRBV21-1 is annotated as a pseudogene. The length of the CDR3 is 16 residues. CDR3 sequence reads: CASSGNHRGRTYEQYF. DNA of the CDR3: TGTGCCAGCAGCGGAAACCACAGGGGGCGAACCTACGAGCAGTACTTC.

This clone was seen more than once but under ten times. This sequence joins TRBV19 and TRBJ1-3; a weak D match, TRBD1 (5 bases). The CDR3 runs to 14 residues. The germline V gene has CDR1 LNHDA and CDR2 SQIVND (reference sequence). V lost 3 bases and J lost 3, with 9 bases in between. The CDR3 coding sequence is TGTGCCAGTAGTATGATACAGGTTGGAAACACCATATATTTT. It is translated as CASSMIQVGNTIYF.

This chain links TRBV10-2 with TRBJ1-5; TRBD1 agrees at 9 bases. The CDR3 is 17 amino acids. From germline, CDR1 is WSHSY and CDR2 SAAADI. V dropped 2 bases and J dropped 5; count of bases not matched to a gene: 10. CDR3 amino acids: CASSERRDRALHQPQHF. CDR3 in DNA: TGCGCCAGCAGTGAGAGACGGGACAGGGCGCTTCATCAGCCCCAGCATTTT.